This note documents a single T cell receptor beta chain sequence. This entry comes from a study of shared clonotypes between healthy human individuals. CDR1 SEHNR and CDR2 FQNEAQ come from the germline V gene (reference sequence). Trimming removed 5 bases at V and 6 bases at J, with 14 bases between. The length of the CDR3 is 14 residues. Here immunoSEQ multiplex PCR was the method, and the copy in TCRdb shows in-frame clones only, minus some. This table holds roughly 1 million clones, approximately 70% found once. This receptor was obtained from a young man in good health. V and J are TRBV7-9 and TRBJ2-1; D may match TRBD1 or TRBD2 (6 bases each). Sequenced material: memory CD4+ T cells sorted from blood. Subset here: CD45RA-negative fraction. The CDR3 loop is CASSPGASRNEQFF. CDR3 bases: TGTGCCAGCAGCCCGGGGGCCTCACGCAATGAGCAGTTCTTC. Looking up the rest from reference TRBV7-9 and TRBJ2-1 gives the full variable domain: DTGVSQNPRHKITKRGQNVTFRCDPISEHNRLYWYRQTLGQGPEFLTYFQNEAQLEKSRLLSDRFSAERPKGSFSTLEIQRTEQGDSAMYLCASSPGASRNEQFFGPGTRLTVL.